Listed below are T cell receptor beta chains from one sample, sequenced in a study of T cell changes during pregnancy in multiple sclerosis. The protocol was immunoSEQ multiplex PCR, while the TCRdb copy is restricted to in-frame clones and leaves out a portion. The sample comprises 65,000 to 80,000 clones, 93% of which are singletons, and 2.5% rests with the top ten. The sequences come from peripheral blood, collected in the second trimester of pregnancy. The source is a female donor with multiple sclerosis, enrolled in a pregnancy study. The CDR3 runs from the conserved cysteine through the conserved F or W. A D gene is named only where the DNA matches it firmly. Clone size, where shown, is once, few, many, or a class for clones that have expanded.

D,J,size,V,DNA,CDR3
-,TRBJ2-5,-,TRBV6-5,TGTGCCAGCAGTTACGCTGGAGGGGGCGCCGAGACCCAGTACTTC,CASSYAGGGAETQYF
-,TRBJ1-2,-,TRBV6-6,TGTGCCAGCAGTTACTCCCCGGACAGATATGGCTACACCTTC,CASSYSPDRYGYTF
-,TRBJ2-5,-,TRBV2,TGTGCCAGCAGTGAAGCCGACAAGGGACTCGGGACAGCAGGATCTAAGGGCACCAAAGAGACCCAGTACTTC,CASSEADKGLGTAGSKGTKETQYF
TRBD1,TRBJ1-5,-,TRBV6-1,TGTGCCAGCAGTGGGGCAGGGGGCGCAAATCAGCCCCAGCATTTT,CASSGAGGANQPQHF
-,TRBJ1-1,-,TRBV7-6,TGTGCCAGCAGCCGGGGGATGAACACTGAAGCTTTCTTT,CASSRGMNTEAFF
TRBD1,TRBJ1-1,-,TRBV11-2,TGTGCCAGCAGCTCTTCCGACAGGGGGGACACTGAAGCTTTCTTT,CASSSSDRGDTEAFF
TRBD1,TRBJ1-1,-,TRBV5-1,TGCGCCAGCAGCTTGGAGGGACAGGGGGTTTCTTTCTTT,CASSLEGQGVSFF
-,TRBJ2-5,-,TRBV25-1,TGTGCCAGCGGGAATCCCAGGGTTGGAGAGACCCAGTACTTC,CASGNPRVGETQYF
TRBD1,TRBJ2-7,-,TRBV15,TGTGCCACCAGCAGAGCACAGGGGGTAATCCACGAGCAGTACTTC,CATSRAQGVIHEQYF
TRBD1,TRBJ1-3,-,TRBV28,TGTGCCAGCAGTCATAGAGCACTCGACAGGGGTGGAAACACCATATATTTT,CASSHRALDRGGNTIYF
TRBD1,TRBJ2-2,-,TRBV30,TGTGCCTCCCGGGACAGGGGATCCGGGGAGCTGTTTTTT,CASRDRGSGELFF
-,TRBJ2-3,-,TRBV19,TGTGCCAGTAGTATAGAGCGGGGAACAAGGGATACGCAGTATTTT,CASSIERGTRDTQYF
TRBD1,TRBJ2-1,-,TRBV9,TGTGCCAGCAGCCCATCCGGGACAGATATCAATGAGCAGTTCTTC,CASSPSGTDINEQFF
TRBD1,TRBJ1-5,-,TRBV7-8,TGTGCCAGCAGCCCAGAGACAGGGGAAGATCAGCCCCAGCATTTT,CASSPETGEDQPQHF
TRBD2,TRBJ2-1,-,TRBV6-5,TGTGCCAGCAGTTACTCTAGCGGGGGGGCCAATGAGCAGTTCTTC,CASSYSSGGANEQFF
-,TRBJ2-1,-,TRBV19,TGTGCCAGTAGCATCACCCACAGGGGAACTTCCTTGGGGGGGCAGTTCTTC,CASSITHRGTSLGGQFF
-,TRBJ2-7,-,TRBV5-1,TGCGCCAGCAGCTTGGAGGGGTCGCTCTACGAGCAGTACTTC,CASSLEGSLYEQYF
TRBD1,TRBJ2-3,-,TRBV5-8,TGTGCCAGCAGCTTACCGGGACAGGGCACAGATACGCAGTATTTT,CASSLPGQGTDTQYF
TRBD2,TRBJ2-1,-,TRBV7-6,TGTGCCAGCAGCCTCGAAAATAGCGGGGGGGCCGATGAGCAGTTCTTC,CASSLENSGGADEQFF
-,TRBJ2-2,once,TRBV7-3,TGTGCCAGCAGCCGACGGAGGAACACCGGGGAGCTGTTTTTT,CASSRRRNTGELFF
TRBD2,TRBJ2-3,-,TRBV6-1,TGTGCCAGCAGTGACAGGACTAGCGGGGACCCAGATACGCAGTATTTT,CASSDRTSGDPDTQYF
TRBD2,TRBJ2-1,-,TRBV2,TGTGCCAGCAGTAGAGGACTAGCGGGGGGGGAGCAGTTCTTC,CASSRGLAGGEQFF
TRBD1,TRBJ1-1,-,TRBV14,TGTGCCAGCAGCCATCCCGGGACAGGGGTCGACACTGAAGCTTTCTTT,CASSHPGTGVDTEAFF
-,TRBJ2-3,-,TRBV29-1,TGCAGCGTTGATTCGGGAGGCACAGATACGCAGTATTTT,CSVDSGGTDTQYF
-,TRBJ1-2,-,TRBV5-4,TGTGCCAGCAGCTTGAGGTCGGGGAACTATGGCTACACCTTC,CASSLRSGNYGYTF
-,TRBJ1-2,-,TRBV9,TGTGCCAGCAGCACTCCGAAGTTGGGCTACACCTTC,CASSTPKLGYTF
TRBD2,TRBJ2-7,-,TRBV5-8,TGTGCCAGCAGACGTGGACTAGCGGGGGACTACGAGCAGTACTTC,CASRRGLAGDYEQYF
TRBD1,TRBJ1-3,-,TRBV28,TGTGCCGGACAGGGGGCTGCTGGAAACACCATATATTTT,CAGQGAAGNTIYF
TRBD2,TRBJ2-3,-,TRBV7-6,TGTGCCAGCAGCATTGCTAGCGGGGGGGCCTCGAGTAATACGCAGTATTTT,CASSIASGGASSNTQYF
-,TRBJ1-1,-,TRBV2,TGTGCCAGCAGTGAAGCTCGGGCTTTCTTT,CASSEARAFF
TRBD2,TRBJ2-3,-,TRBV5-1,TGCGCCAGCAGCTTGGTAGCGGGGAGCACAGATACGCAGTATTTT,CASSLVAGSTDTQYF
-,TRBJ2-3,-,TRBV9,TGTGCCAGCAGCCCAGTCCAGAGCACAGATACGCAGTATTTT,CASSPVQSTDTQYF
-,TRBJ1-1,-,TRBV4-1,TGCGCCAGCAGCCAAGATAGGAGCTTCTCCCCTGAAGCTTTCTTT,CASSQDRSFSPEAFF